These 28 T cell receptor beta chains share one sample of origin, sequenced in a study of shared clonotypes between healthy human individuals. Profiling relied on immunoSEQ multiplex PCR, and the TCRdb table lists in-frame clones only, not all of them. Of around 750,000 clones in the sample, under 80% were seen once. Sample: memory CD4+ T cells sorted from blood. The subset here: CD45RA-negative fraction. The receptor set was obtained from a woman aged 30 to 39 in good health.

The chain combines TRBV29-1 with TRBJ2-1; D may be TRBD1 (6 bases). CDR1 is SQVTM, CDR2 ANQGSEA, per germline. Trimming took off 8 bases at V and 4 bases at J, with 18 bases between the two ends. The CDR3 extends over 14 amino acids. CDR3 DNA sequence: TGCAGCATCGGACAGTCTTTGCTATACAATGAGCAGTTCTTC. This gives the protein CSIGQSLLYNEQFF.

This clone was detected once. The gene calls are TRBV5-1 and TRBJ2-3; 11 positions agree with TRBD2. J lost 4 bases, V lost 1 base, and 5 bases had no gene match. The CDR3 extends over 16 amino acids. CDR1 and CDR2 (germline): SGHRS, YFSETQ. The CDR3 region is CASSLYGTSGSDTQYF. Written as DNA, the CDR3 is TGCGCCAGCAGCTTGTACGGGACTAGCGGATCAGATACGCAGTATTTT.

The CDR3 DNA follows: TGTGCCAGCAGCCTCTTCTTAGCGGGAAGCACAGATACGCAGTATTTT. Amino acid sequence: CASSLFLAGSTDTQYF. The rearrangement uses TRBV5-4 and TRBJ2-3, with 8 bases lining up with TRBD2. The CDR3 is made up of 16 amino acids. From germline, CDR1 is SGHNT and CDR2 YYREEE (reference sequence). Germline trimming cut 4 bases from V and 0 bases from J; bases unmatched to any gene: 7.

The V and J genes are TRBV6-5 and TRBJ1-1; D call uncertain. CDR3 length: 14 residues. Deletions cut 5 bases from V and 0 bases from J, with 10 bases between. Germline V gene data show CDR1 as MNHEY and CDR2 as SVGAGI. The CDR3 DNA sequence: TGTGCCAGCAGTACTACCACAGTGAACACTGAAGCTTTCTTT. The encoded protein is CASSTTTVNTEAFF.

This chain joins TRBV6-1 and TRBJ1-5, with D perhaps TRBD1 (5 bases). Germline V lookup: CDR1 MNHNS, CDR2 SASEGT. The V and J ends lost 4 bases and 3 bases respectively, with 10 bases between them. The CDR3 is 14 amino acids. CDR3 nucleotide sequence: TGTGCCAGCAGTGTTCAGACAGTCAATCAGCCCCAGCATTTT. It specifies CASSVQTVNQPQHF.

The chain links TRBV5-1 to TRBJ2-7; 14 bases map to TRBD2. J was trimmed by 2 bases and V by 4 bases; bases with no gene match: 5. The CDR3 covers 16 residues. CDR1 and CDR2 from the germline V gene are SGHRS and YFSETQ. The CDR3 nucleotides read TGCGCCAGCAGCCCTGGACTAGCGGGAGGAACCTACGAGCAGTACTTC. Amino acid sequence: CASSPGLAGGTYEQYF.

The V call is TRBV19, the J call TRBJ2-1, with 7 nucleotides matching TRBD2. The CDR3 spans 16 residues. Germline V gene lookup returns CDR1 LNHDA and CDR2 SQIVND (reference sequence). The J segment lost 4 bases and the V segment lost 4 bases, leaving 10 bases of the junction unmatched. In DNA form, the CDR3 reads TGTGCCAGTAGTACCTTTGGGAGGGGATTTTACAATGAGCAGTTCTTC. This gives the protein CASSTFGRGFYNEQFF.

The chain has TRBV21-1 and TRBJ2-5; TRBD2, the table's D call, lacks a check against the DNA. TRBV21-1 is marked as a pseudogene. The CDR3 is 16 amino acids. The CDR3 bases are TGTGCCAGCAGCCCATGGTGGGCTAGCGGGAGGGAGACCCAGTACTTC. It yields the protein CASSPWWASGRETQYF.

This rearrangement joins TRBV7-8 to TRBJ1-1; D gene unclear. The CDR3 is 14 amino acids. The V end lost 1 base, the J end lost 3 bases, and 9 bases lay between the germline ends. Looked up from germline, CDR1 is SGHVS and CDR2 is FQNEAQ. CDR3 nucleotide sequence: TGTGCCAGCAGCTTAGAAGGTTCCGACACTGAAGCTTTCTTT. Amino acid sequence: CASSLEGSDTEAFF.

CDR3 in amino acids: CASSLSWSRRLGDYEQYF. The CDR3 DNA follows: TGTGCCAGCAGTTTATCTTGGTCTAGGAGACTGGGTGACTACGAGCAGTACTTC. The chain uses TRBV28 and TRBJ2-7; D gene unclear. Germline values: CDR1 MDHEN, CDR2 SYDVKM. The CDR3 is 18 amino acids. V was clipped by 1 base and J by 3 bases, with 22 bases between them.

This clone has only one observation. The chain couples TRBV19 to TRBJ1-5; D remains unclear. Germline-derived CDR1 and CDR2 are LNHDA and SQIVND (reference sequence). This CDR3 has 13 residues. The V and J ends lost 11 bases and 2 bases respectively, with 13 bases between them. Here the CDR3 DNA reads TGTGCCTCTAGTCCCGTCGGCAATCAGCCCCAGCATTTT. Translating gives CASSPVGNQPQHF.

The chain uses TRBV6-4 and TRBJ2-1, with 10 nucleotides matching TRBD2. The CDR3 is 17 amino acids. Looked up from germline, CDR1 is MRHNA and CDR2 is SNTAGT. V lost 3 bases and J lost 6; bases outside the gene matches: 11. In nucleotides, the CDR3 is TGTGCCAGCAGTGAGAGGGCGAGCGGGAGGGCCGGCAATGAGCAGTTCTTC. Encoded protein: CASSERASGRAGNEQFF.

Here the CDR3 reads CASSQERRHGYTF. CDR3 nucleotides: TGTGCCAGCAGTCAGGAAAGGAGGCATGGCTACACCTTC. V and J are TRBV28 and TRBJ1-2; D remains unclear. This CDR3 has 13 amino acids. Germline CDR1 is MDHEN and CDR2 is SYDVKM. Trimming took 5 bases from V and 6 from J, leaving 13 bases between them.

The rearrangement uses TRBV28 and TRBJ1-1; D call uncertain. The germline V and J ends were trimmed by 9 bases and 0 bases, with 2 bases remaining between them. The CDR3 runs to 10 residues. Germline V CDR1 and CDR2: MDHEN, SYDVKM. In DNA, the CDR3 is TGTGCCAGGGTGAACACTGAAGCTTTCTTT. It specifies CARVNTEAFF. The full variable domain, in which reference TRBV28 and TRBJ1-1 provide the parts outside the CDR3, is DVKVTQSSRYLVKRTGEKVFLECVQDMDHENMFWYRQDPGLGLRLIYFSYDVKMKEKGDIPEGYSVSREKKERFSLILESASTNQTSMYLCARVNTEAFFGQGTRLTVV.

This clone was recorded once. The V and J genes are TRBV5-6 and TRBJ2-5; D is ambiguous. CDR3 size: 13 residues. The ends were cut back, 4 bases at V and 7 bases at J, with 14 bases in the middle. Germline CDR1 is SGHDT and CDR2 is YYEEEE. The CDR3 DNA follows: TGTGCCAGCAGCGTAAGTGGCGGTCGGACCCAGTACTTC. It is translated as CASSVSGGRTQYF.

This rearrangement joins TRBV2 to TRBJ2-1; D may be TRBD2 (6 bases). The CDR3 length is 11 residues. V shed 5 bases and J shed 10 bases, with 9 bases lying between them. Germline V lookup: CDR1 SNHLY, CDR2 FYNNEI. The CDR3 is CASSWLAEQFF. The CDR3 nucleotides are TGTGCCAGCAGTTGGCTAGCGGAGCAGTTCTTC.

This clone appeared once. The gene calls are TRBV7-6 and TRBJ2-7; D may match TRBD1 or TRBD2 (9 bases each). The CDR3 has 19 amino acids. With 1 base removed from V and 4 bases from J, the gap between germline ends came to 26 bases. Germline V gene sequence: CDR1 SGHVS, CDR2 FNYEAQ. DNA for the CDR3: TGTGCCAGCAGCTTAGAAGAGATGTTAGCGGGAGACAGGGGGTACGAGCAGTACTTC. It is translated as CASSLEEMLAGDRGYEQYF.

As to this clone: At the DNA level, this CDR3 is encoded by other sequences in the same sample as well. This rearrangement joins TRBV11-1 to TRBJ2-7, with 8 bases that match TRBD1. This CDR3 region has 15 residues. Germline V gene lookup returns CDR1 SGHAT and CDR2 FQDESV (reference sequence). With V trimmed by 5 bases and J by 1 base, 7 bases remained unmatched. The CDR3 DNA reads as TGTGCCAGCAGCCCCCGACAGGGGCCATCCTACGAGCAGTACTTC. Its translation: CASSPRQGPSYEQYF. Together with reference TRBV11-1 and TRBJ2-7, the CDR3 gives the full variable domain: EAEVAQSPRYKITEKSQAVAFWCDPISGHATLYWYRQILGQGPELLVQFQDESVVDDSQLPKDRFSAERLKGVDSTLKIQPAELGDSAMYLCASSPRQGPSYEQYFGPGTRLTVT.

As regards this clone: This likely stems from a read error, as it lies one base from a far larger clone. The chain links TRBV2 to TRBJ1-1; a weak D match, TRBD1 (5 bases). Germline V lookup: CDR1 SNHLY, CDR2 FYNNEI. This CDR3 spans 15 amino acids. The V end lost 6 bases, the J end lost 1 base, and 15 bases lay between the germline ends. The CDR3 loop is CASSPTGGKNTEAFF. CDR3 sequence (DNA): TGTGCCAGCAGCCCGACTGGGGGGAAGAACACTGAAGCTTTCTTT.

This chain connects TRBV6-6 to TRBJ2-1; 13 bases align to TRBD2. This CDR3 spans 14 amino acids. With 6 bases clipped from V and 7 bases from J, the junction kept 3 bases outside the gene matches. From germline, CDR1 is MNHNY and CDR2 SVGAGI (reference sequence). Written as DNA, the CDR3 is TGTGCCAGCAGCGGGACTAGCGGGAAGAATGAGCAGTTCTTC. As protein: CASSGTSGKNEQFF.

This chain uses TRBV29-1 with TRBJ1-1; D not resolved. This CDR3 has 11 residues. Germline V gives CDR1 SQVTM, CDR2 ANQGSEA. The V gene lost 7 bases and the J gene lost 2 bases, with 8 bases spanning the gap. CDR3 sequence (DNA): TGCAGCGGATATAGAAACACTGAAGCTTTCTTT. Its protein is CSGYRNTEAFF.

This clone has a single count. The chain is built from TRBV6-5 and TRBJ2-2; D unclear. This CDR3 contains 15 residues. Germline loops: CDR1 MNHEY, CDR2 SVGAGI. Trimming stripped 2 bases from V and 0 bases from J, with 7 bases between. CDR3 region: CASSYSDTNTGELFF. The CDR3 nucleotides read TGTGCCAGCAGTTACAGCGACACGAACACCGGGGAGCTGTTTTTT.

V and J are TRBV7-2 and TRBJ2-7; TRBD1 is a possible D gene (6 bases). V lost 2 bases, J lost 3 bases, and 14 bases lay in between. Germline V gene lookup returns CDR1 SGHTA and CDR2 FQGNSA. This CDR3 contains 15 residues. CDR3 in amino acids: CASSLNGGVIYEQYF. CDR3 nucleotide sequence: TGTGCCAGCAGCTTAAATGGGGGCGTTATCTACGAGCAGTACTTC.

This clone appeared once. The chain joins TRBV28 to TRBJ2-7, with D unresolved. The CDR3 consists of 15 residues. Germline loops: CDR1 MDHEN, CDR2 SYDVKM. V was clipped by 4 bases and J by 2 bases, with 15 bases between them. The chain's CDR3 is CASSWGQMGTYEQYF. The CDR3 DNA reads TGTGCCAGCAGTTGGGGTCAAATGGGGACCTACGAGCAGTACTTC.

The rearrangement joins TRBV13 to TRBJ2-7; possible D gene TRBD1, 7 bases. V dropped 0 bases and J dropped 4 bases, with 13 bases sitting between them. Looked up from germline, CDR1 is PRHDT and CDR2 is FYEKMQ (reference sequence). The CDR3 is 15 amino acids. The CDR3 region has the DNA TGTGCCAGCAGCTTAGGAAACAGGGGACTGTACGAGCAGTACTTC. This encodes CASSLGNRGLYEQYF.

V gene TRBV7-8 combines with J gene TRBJ2-6, with D perhaps being TRBD1 or TRBD2 (6 bases each). Germline CDR1 reads SGHVS; CDR2 reads FQNEAQ. The CDR3 is 17 amino acids. The V gene lost 6 bases and the J gene lost 3 bases, with 18 bases spanning the gap. CDR3 bases: TGTGCCAGCAGTGCCCGGGGGCAGAGGGTTGGGGCCAACGTCCTGACTTTC. Translating it yields CASSARGQRVGANVLTF.

This clone came up a few times. The chain joins TRBV7-7 to TRBJ1-5; 9 positions match TRBD1. CDR1 and CDR2 (germline): SSHAT, FNYEAQ (reference sequence). The V segment lost 10 bases and the J segment 6 bases; nucleotides outside the gene matches: 10. The CDR3 totals 14 residues. The DNA of the CDR3 is TGTGCCACCCAGGACAGGGGAGAGGGTCAGCCCCAGCATTTT. Translated, it gives CATQDRGEGQPQHF.

This clone was observed once. The J gene is TRBJ2-7, the V gene TRBV10-3; D call uncertain. Germline lookup yields CDR1 ENHRY and CDR2 SYGVKD. This CDR3 has 16 amino acids. The ends were cut back, 3 bases at V and 3 bases at J, with 18 bases in the middle. CDR3 nucleotide sequence: TGTGCCATCAGTGATAAGGGAACCGGGCTTTACTACGAGCAGTACTTC. The encoded protein is CAISDKGTGLYYEQYF.